This T cell receptor beta chain stems from a study of blood T cell repertoires in COVID-19. At the level of the study: Samples of COVID-19 (acute and convalescent) were obtained from the United States, Italy and Spain.

Data came from immunoSEQ multiplex PCR; TCRdb stores just in-frame clones and leaves some out. The sample gives about 69,000 clones, less than 90% of which show up once; 2.5% to 3% is in the top ten. CDR3 length equals 14 residues. Germline V gene sequence: CDR1 SGDLS, CDR2 YYNGEE. Trimming removed 1 base at V and 2 bases at J, with 6 bases between. The origin of this receptor is a man at least 80 years old with acute or convalescent COVID-19. The gene calls are TRBV9 and TRBJ2-2; the D is unclear. Material: peripheral blood. CDR3 DNA: TGTGCCAGCAGCGTACTAGACAACACCGGGGAGCTGTTTTTT. This encodes CASSVLDNTGELFF.